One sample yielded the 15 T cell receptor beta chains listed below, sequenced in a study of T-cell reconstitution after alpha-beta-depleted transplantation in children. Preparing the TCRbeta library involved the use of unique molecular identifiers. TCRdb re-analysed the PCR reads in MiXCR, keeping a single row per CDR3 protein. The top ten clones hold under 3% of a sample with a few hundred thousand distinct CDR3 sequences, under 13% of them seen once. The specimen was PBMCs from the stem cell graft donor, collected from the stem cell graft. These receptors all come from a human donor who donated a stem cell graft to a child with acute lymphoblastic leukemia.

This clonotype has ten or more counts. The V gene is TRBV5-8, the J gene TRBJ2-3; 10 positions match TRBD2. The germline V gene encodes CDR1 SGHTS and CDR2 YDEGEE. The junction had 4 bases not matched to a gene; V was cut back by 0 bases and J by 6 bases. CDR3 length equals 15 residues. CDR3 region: CASSLVLAGVDTQYF. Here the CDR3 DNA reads TGTGCCAGCAGCTTGGTTCTAGCGGGAGTGGATACGCAGTATTTT.

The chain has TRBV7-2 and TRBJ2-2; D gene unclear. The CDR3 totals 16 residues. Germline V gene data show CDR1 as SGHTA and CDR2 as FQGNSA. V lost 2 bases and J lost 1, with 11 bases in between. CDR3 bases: TGTGCCAGCAGCTTAATCCCAGCCATGAACACCGGGGAGCTGTTTTTT. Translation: CASSLIPAMNTGELFF.

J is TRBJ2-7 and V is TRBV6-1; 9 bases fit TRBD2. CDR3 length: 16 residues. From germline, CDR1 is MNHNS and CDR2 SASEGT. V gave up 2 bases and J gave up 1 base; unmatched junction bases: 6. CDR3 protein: CASSERASGISYEQYF. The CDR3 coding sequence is TGTGCCAGCAGTGAACGGGCTAGCGGGATTTCCTACGAGCAGTACTTC.

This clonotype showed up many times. The CDR3 is CASSGNRGLTTEAFF. CDR3 in DNA: TGCGCCAGCAGCGGAAACCGGGGGTTGACCACTGAAGCTTTCTTT. V gene TRBV5-1 combines with J gene TRBJ1-1; maybe TRBD1 (5 bases). The length of the CDR3 is 15 residues. The germline gives CDR1 SGHRS, CDR2 YFSETQ. Trimming took 4 bases from V and 4 from J, leaving 17 bases between them.

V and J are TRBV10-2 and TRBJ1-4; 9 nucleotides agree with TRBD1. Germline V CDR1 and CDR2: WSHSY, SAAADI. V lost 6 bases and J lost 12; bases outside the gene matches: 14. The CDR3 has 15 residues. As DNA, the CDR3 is TGCGCCAGCAGCCCAGGACAGGGGACTTGGAGGGAACTGTTTTTT. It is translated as CASSPGQGTWRELFF.

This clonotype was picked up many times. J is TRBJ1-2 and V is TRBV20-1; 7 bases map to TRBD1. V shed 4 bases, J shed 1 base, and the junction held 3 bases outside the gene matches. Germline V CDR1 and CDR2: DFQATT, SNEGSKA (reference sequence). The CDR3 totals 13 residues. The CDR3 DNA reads TGCAGTGCTAATGCAGGGGGTAACTATGGCTACACCTTC. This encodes CSANAGGNYGYTF.

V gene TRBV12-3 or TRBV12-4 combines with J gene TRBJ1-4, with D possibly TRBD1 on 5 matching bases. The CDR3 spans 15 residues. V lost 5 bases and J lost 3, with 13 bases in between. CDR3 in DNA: TGTGCCAGCAGTACCGGGGGACCTGCTAATGAAAAACTGTTTTTT. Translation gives CASSTGGPANEKLFF.

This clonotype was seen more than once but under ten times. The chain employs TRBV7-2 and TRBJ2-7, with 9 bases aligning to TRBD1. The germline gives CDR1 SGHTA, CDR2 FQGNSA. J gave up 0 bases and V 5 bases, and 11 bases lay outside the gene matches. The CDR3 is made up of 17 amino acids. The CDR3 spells CASSPGQGIAGSYEQYF. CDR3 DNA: TGTGCCAGCAGCCCAGGACAGGGGATCGCCGGCTCCTACGAGCAGTACTTC.

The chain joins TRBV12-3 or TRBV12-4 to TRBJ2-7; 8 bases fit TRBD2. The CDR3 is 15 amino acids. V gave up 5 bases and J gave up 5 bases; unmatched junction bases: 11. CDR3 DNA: TGTGCCAGCAGTCCCTCGGGAGGGGGAGGGGACGAGCAGTACTTC. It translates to CASSPSGGGGDEQYF.

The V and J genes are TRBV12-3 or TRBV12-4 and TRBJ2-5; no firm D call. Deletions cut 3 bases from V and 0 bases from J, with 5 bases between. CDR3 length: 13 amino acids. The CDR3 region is CASSFGYQETQYF. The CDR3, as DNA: TGTGCCAGCAGTTTCGGCTACCAAGAGACCCAGTACTTC.

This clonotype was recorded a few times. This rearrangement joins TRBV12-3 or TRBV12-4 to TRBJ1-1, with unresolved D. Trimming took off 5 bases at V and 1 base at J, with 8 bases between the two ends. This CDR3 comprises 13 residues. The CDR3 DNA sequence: TGTGCCAGCAGTCCACATGGGAACACTGAAGCTTTCTTT. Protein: CASSPHGNTEAFF.

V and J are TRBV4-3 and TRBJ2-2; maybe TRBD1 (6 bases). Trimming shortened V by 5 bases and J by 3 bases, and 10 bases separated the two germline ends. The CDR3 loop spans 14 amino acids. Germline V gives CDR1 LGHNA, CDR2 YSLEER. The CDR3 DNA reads TGCGCCAGCAGCGCGGACAGATACACCGGGGAGCTGTTTTTT. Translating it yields CASSADRYTGELFF.

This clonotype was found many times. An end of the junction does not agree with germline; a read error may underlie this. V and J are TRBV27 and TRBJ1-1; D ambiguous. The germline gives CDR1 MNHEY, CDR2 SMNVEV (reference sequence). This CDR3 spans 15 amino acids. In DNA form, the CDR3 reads TGTGCCAGCAGCTTATCTGTGTCCATGAACACTGAAGCTTTCTTT. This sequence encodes CASSLSVSMNTEAFF.

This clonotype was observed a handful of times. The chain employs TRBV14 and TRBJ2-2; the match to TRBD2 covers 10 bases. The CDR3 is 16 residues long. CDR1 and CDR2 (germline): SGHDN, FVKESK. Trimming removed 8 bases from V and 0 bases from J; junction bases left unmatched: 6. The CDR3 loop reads CASSLAGTPNTGELFF. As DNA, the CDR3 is TGTGCCAGCTCACTAGCGGGGACCCCGAACACCGGGGAGCTGTTTTTT.

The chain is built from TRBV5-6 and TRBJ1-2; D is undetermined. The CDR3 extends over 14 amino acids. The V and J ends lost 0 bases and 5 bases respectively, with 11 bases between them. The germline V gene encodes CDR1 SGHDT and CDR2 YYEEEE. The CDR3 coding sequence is TGTGCCAGCAGCTTGGAGAAGGGCCTATATGGCTACACCTTC. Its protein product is CASSLEKGLYGYTF.